This record concerns one TCR beta chain sequence. Its matching antigen is unknown. The CDR3 loop spans 15 amino acids. Germline loops: CDR1 SGDLS, CDR2 YYNGEE. Trimming removed 3 bases from V and 1 base from J; junction bases left unmatched: 3. This record belongs to a study of shared clonotypes between healthy human individuals. At deep level, the assay was performed. The protocol was immunoSEQ multiplex PCR, while the TCRdb copy is restricted to in-frame clones and leaves out a portion. The table includes about 95,000 clones, roughly two thirds detected once. Researchers reported that CD8 memory united CD45RO+ cells with CCR7-negative CD45RA+ TemRA cells. Study-wide points: The study generally estimated greater richness for naive than memory subsets. The study drew on few donors, limiting represented genetic and exposure-history diversity.

The sequence was obtained from a young man in good health. J is TRBJ1-1 and V is TRBV9; 10 bases are shared with TRBD1. Sequenced: memory CD8+ T cells sorted from blood. Noted subset: CD45RO+ cells pooled with CCR7-negative TemRA cells. As DNA, the CDR3 is TGTGCCAGCAGCGACGGGACAGGGGCGAACACTGAAGCTTTCTTT. The encoded protein is CASSDGTGANTEAFF.